Listed below are T cell receptor beta chains from one sample, sequenced in a study of cytomegalovirus exposure and HLA in healthy donors. The table came from immunoSEQ multiplex PCR; TCRdb's copy has only in-frame clones and leaves some out. The repertoire holds roughly 60,000 clones, with roughly 94% as singletons. Sequenced material: PBMCs. The receptors derive from a man aged 18 to 29 in good health and CMV-seronegative. The CDR3 runs from the conserved cysteine through the conserved F or W. The D gene is left open where the match is weak. The listing skips clone size in some rows; elsewhere it reads once, few, many or a size class.

d_call	v_call	clone_size	j_call	cdr3_aa	cdr3_nt
NA	TRBV7-2	NA	TRBJ2-2	CASSFSGLNMNTGELFF	TGTGCCAGCAGCTTCTCAGGGCTCAATATGAACACCGGGGAGCTGTTTTTT
NA	TRBV28	once	TRBJ1-2	CASRDLGYGYTF	TGTGCCAGCAGAGATCTAGGCTATGGCTACACCTTC
NA	TRBV5-1	NA	TRBJ1-1	CASSPGEGQGEAFF	TGCGCCAGCAGCCCAGGGGAGGGGCAGGGTGAAGCTTTCTTT
TRBD2	TRBV7-9	NA	TRBJ2-3	CASSLAGLADADTQYF	TGTGCCAGCAGCTTAGCTGGACTAGCTGACGCAGATACGCAGTATTTT
NA	TRBV5-8	NA	TRBJ2-7	CASTASNSYEQYF	TGTGCCAGCACCGCGAGTAACTCCTACGAGCAGTACTTC
NA	TRBV12-5	NA	TRBJ2-7	CASGLVPGKGFYEQYF	TGTGCTAGTGGTTTGGTACCAGGGAAAGGCTTCTACGAGCAGTACTTC
NA	TRBV19	NA	TRBJ1-1	CASSSVPGNTEAFF	TGTGCCAGTAGTAGTGTGCCAGGTAACACTGAAGCTTTCTTT
NA	TRBV5-6	NA	TRBJ1-1	CASSLDSRNTEAFF	TGTGCCAGCAGCTTGGACTCGAGGAACACTGAAGCTTTCTTT
TRBD2	TRBV7-2	NA	TRBJ2-7	CASSLKTRLGTSGSYEQYF	TGTGCCAGCAGCTTAAAGACCAGGCTAGGGACTAGCGGCTCCTACGAGCAGTACTTC
NA	TRBV4-3	NA	TRBJ2-2	CASSQDSGVIAGELFF	TGCGCCAGCAGCCAAGATTCGGGGGTGATCGCCGGGGAGCTGTTTTTT
NA	TRBV23-1	NA	TRBJ1-4	CASSQPRAGGTNEKLFF	TGCGCCAGCAGTCAACCCCGTGCGGGCGGAACTAATGAAAAACTGTTTTTT
TRBD1	TRBV10-3	NA	TRBJ2-2	CAISGQGAAGELFF	TGTGCCATCAGCGGACAGGGGGCGGCCGGGGAGCTGTTTTTT
TRBD1	TRBV28	NA	TRBJ2-2	CASRPDRVRAGELFF	TGTGCCAGCAGACCCGACAGGGTACGGGCCGGGGAGCTGTTTTTT
TRBD1	TRBV9	few	TRBJ2-7	CASSVEQGSEQYF	TGTGCCAGCAGCGTAGAACAGGGGAGCGAGCAGTACTTC
NA	TRBV19	NA	TRBJ2-2	CASTLDSDTGELFF	TGTGCCAGTACTCTAGACTCTGACACCGGGGAGCTGTTTTTT
TRBD1	TRBV7-6	NA	TRBJ2-7	CASSLGQGAPYEQYF	TGTGCCAGCAGCTTGGGACAGGGGGCCCCCTACGAGCAGTACTTC
NA	TRBV10-1	NA	TRBJ2-3	CASSEATSTDTQYF	TGCGCCAGCAGTGAGGCGACTAGCACAGATACGCAGTATTTT
NA	TRBV4-3	NA	TRBJ2-7	CASSQEPTEGGEQYF	TGCGCCAGCAGCCAGGAACCGACCGAGGGTGGGGAGCAGTACTTC
TRBD1	TRBV7-6	NA	TRBJ2-7	CASSTPGQSYEQYF	TGTGCCAGCAGCACCCCGGGACAGAGTTACGAGCAGTACTTC
NA	TRBV10-3	NA	TRBJ2-1	CAISPRGGDEQFF	TGTGCCATCAGCCCTAGGGGAGGTGATGAGCAGTTCTTC
NA	TRBV6-1	NA	TRBJ2-5	CASSGLTRGAGAETQYF	TGTGCCAGCAGTGGCCTCACCCGGGGGGCCGGGGCAGAGACCCAGTACTTC
NA	TRBV6-5	NA	TRBJ2-5	CASSYRAGGETQYF	TGTGCCAGCAGTTACAGGGCCGGCGGGGAGACCCAGTACTTC
NA	TRBV5-6	NA	TRBJ2-2	CASSCKSEHRGAVF	TGTGCCAGCAGCTGTAAATCAGAACACCGGGGAGCTGTTTTT
TRBD2	TRBV7-6	few	TRBJ2-3	CASSLAGGRADDTQYF	TGTGCCAGCAGCTTAGCGGGCGGGAGGGCCGATGATACGCAGTATTTT
NA	TRBV13	NA	TRBJ2-7	CASSLRRDSYEQYF	TGTGCCAGCAGCCTCAGACGGGACTCCTACGAGCAGTACTTC
TRBD2	TRBV19	NA	TRBJ2-3	CASNGLASSTDTQYF	TGTGCCAGTAACGGACTAGCGTCTTCCACAGATACGCAGTATTTT
TRBD1	TRBV5-1	NA	TRBJ2-7	CASSFPTQGHTYEQYF	TGCGCCAGCAGCTTTCCCACACAGGGGCACACCTACGAGCAGTACTTC
NA	TRBV5-1	NA	TRBJ2-4	CASSFERDWRNIQYF	TGCGCCAGCAGCTTTGAACGGGACTGGAGAAACATTCAGTACTTC